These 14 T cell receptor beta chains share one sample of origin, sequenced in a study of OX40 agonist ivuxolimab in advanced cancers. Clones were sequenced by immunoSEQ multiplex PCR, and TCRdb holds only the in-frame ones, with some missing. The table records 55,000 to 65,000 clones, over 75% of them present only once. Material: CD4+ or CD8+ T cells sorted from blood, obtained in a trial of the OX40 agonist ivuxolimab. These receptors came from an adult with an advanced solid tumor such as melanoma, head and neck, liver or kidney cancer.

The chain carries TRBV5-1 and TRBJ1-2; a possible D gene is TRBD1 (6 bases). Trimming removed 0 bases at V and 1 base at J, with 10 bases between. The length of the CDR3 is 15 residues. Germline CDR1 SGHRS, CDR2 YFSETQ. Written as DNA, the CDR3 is TGCGCCAGCAGCTTGGCTGCAGGGGTTAACTATGGCTACACCTTC. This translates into CASSLAAGVNYGYTF.

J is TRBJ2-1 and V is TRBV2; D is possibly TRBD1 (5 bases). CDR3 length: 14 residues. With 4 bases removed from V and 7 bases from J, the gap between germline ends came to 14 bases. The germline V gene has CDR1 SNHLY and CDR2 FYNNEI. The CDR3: CASSAQGQGNEQFF. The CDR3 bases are TGTGCCAGCAGTGCCCAGGGCCAAGGAAATGAGCAGTTCTTC.

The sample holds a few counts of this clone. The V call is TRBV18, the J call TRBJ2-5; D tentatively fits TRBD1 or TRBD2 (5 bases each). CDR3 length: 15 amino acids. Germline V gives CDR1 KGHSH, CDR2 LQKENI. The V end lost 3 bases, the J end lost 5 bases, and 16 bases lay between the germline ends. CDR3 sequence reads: CASSPPAREGETQYF. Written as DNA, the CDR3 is TGTGCCAGCTCACCCCCAGCCCGCGAGGGGGAGACCCAGTACTTC.

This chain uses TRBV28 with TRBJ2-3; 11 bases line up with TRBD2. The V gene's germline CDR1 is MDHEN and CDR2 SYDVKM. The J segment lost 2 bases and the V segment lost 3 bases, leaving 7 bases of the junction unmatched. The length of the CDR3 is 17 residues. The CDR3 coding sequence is TGTGCCAGCAGTTTCGCCGGGACTAGCGGTTACACAGATACGCAGTATTTT. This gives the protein CASSFAGTSGYTDTQYF.

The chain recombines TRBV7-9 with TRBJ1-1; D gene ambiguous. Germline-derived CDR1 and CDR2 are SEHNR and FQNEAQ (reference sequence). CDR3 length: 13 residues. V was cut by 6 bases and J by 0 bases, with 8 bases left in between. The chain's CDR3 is CASRDELNTEAFF. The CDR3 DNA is TGTGCCAGCAGAGACGAACTGAACACTGAAGCTTTCTTT.

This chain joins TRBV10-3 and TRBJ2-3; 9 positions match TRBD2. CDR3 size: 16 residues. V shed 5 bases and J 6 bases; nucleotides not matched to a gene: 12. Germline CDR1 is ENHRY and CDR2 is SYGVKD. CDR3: CAISLGVAGDGDTQYF. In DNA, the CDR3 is TGTGCCATCAGTCTCGGGGTAGCGGGGGATGGGGATACGCAGTATTTT.

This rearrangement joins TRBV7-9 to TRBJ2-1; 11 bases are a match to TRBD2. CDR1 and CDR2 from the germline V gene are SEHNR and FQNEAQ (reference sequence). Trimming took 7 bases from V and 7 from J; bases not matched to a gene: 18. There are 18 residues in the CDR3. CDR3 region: CASNKFGTSGPGGNEQFF. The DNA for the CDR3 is TGTGCCAGCAACAAATTTGGGACTAGCGGACCCGGGGGGAATGAGCAGTTCTTC.

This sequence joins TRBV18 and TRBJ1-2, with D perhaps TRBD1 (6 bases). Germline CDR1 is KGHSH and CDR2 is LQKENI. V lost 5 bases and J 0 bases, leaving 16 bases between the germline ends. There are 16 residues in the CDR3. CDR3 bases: TGTGCCAGCTCAATCACCGGGGACACTTCTAACTATGGCTACACCTTC. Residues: CASSITGDTSNYGYTF.

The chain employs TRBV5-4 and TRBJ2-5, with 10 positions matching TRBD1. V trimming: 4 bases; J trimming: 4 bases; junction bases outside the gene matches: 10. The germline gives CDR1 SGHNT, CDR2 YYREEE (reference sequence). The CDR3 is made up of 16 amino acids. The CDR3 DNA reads TGTGCCAGCAGCAGCCGGGACAGGGGTACGGGAGAGACCCAGTACTTC. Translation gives CASSSRDRGTGETQYF.

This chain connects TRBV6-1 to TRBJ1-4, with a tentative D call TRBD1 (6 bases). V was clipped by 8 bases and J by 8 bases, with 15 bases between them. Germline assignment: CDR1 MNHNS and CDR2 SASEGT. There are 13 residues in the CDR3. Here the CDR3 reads CASGEEGEEKLFF. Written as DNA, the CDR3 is TGTGCCAGCGGGGAGGAGGGGGAGGAAAAACTGTTTTTT.

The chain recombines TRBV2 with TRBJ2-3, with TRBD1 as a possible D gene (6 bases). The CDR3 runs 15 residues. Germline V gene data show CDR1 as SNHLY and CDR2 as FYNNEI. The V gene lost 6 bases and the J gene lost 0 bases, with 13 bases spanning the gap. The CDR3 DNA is TGTGCCAGCAGCTTAGGGGGTACGAGCACAGATACGCAGTATTTT. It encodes CASSLGGTSTDTQYF. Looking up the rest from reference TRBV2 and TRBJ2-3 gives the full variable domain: EPEVTQTPSHQVTQMGQEVILRCVPISNHLYFYWYRQILGQKVEFLVSFYNNEISEKSEIFDDQFSVERPDGSNFTLKIRSTKLEDSAMYFCASSLGGTSTDTQYFGPGTRLTVL.

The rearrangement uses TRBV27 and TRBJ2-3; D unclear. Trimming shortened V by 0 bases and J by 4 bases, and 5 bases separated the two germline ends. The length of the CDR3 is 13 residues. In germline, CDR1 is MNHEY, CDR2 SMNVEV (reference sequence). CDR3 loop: CASSLSAADTQYF. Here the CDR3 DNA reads TGTGCCAGCAGTTTATCGGCGGCAGATACGCAGTATTTT.

The CDR3 bases are TGTGCCACAGAGGCCGGGGGAAACATTCAGTACTTC. This codes for CATEAGGNIQYF. V is TRBV6-1 and J is TRBJ2-4, with D perhaps matching TRBD2 (6 bases). Trimming removed 10 bases from V and 6 bases from J, with 13 bases in between. CDR3 length: 12 residues. CDR1 and CDR2 from the germline V gene are MNHNS and SASEGT.

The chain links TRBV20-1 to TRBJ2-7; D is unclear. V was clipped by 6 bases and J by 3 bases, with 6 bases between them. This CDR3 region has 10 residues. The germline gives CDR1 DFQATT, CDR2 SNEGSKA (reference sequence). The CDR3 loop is CSAVDYEQYF. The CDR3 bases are TGCAGTGCCGTGGACTACGAGCAGTACTTC.